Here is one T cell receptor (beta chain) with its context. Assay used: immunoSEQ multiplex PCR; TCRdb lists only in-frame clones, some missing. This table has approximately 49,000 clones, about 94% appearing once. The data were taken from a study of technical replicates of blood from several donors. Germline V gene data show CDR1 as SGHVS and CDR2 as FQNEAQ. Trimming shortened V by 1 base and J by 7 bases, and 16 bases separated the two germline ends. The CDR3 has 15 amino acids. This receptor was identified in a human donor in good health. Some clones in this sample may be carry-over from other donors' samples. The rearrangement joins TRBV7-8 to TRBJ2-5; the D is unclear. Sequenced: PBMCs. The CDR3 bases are TGTGCCAGCAGCTTAGGCGACTTCCAGTCGGGGACCCAGTACTTC. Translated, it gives CASSLGDFQSGTQYF.